These T cell receptor beta chains were read from a single sample in a study of a mutant IDH1 vaccine in newly diagnosed glioma. Clones were read by immunoSEQ multiplex PCR, and TCRdb kept only the in-frame ones, dropping some. This repertoire shows nearly 35,000 clones, roughly 83% found once; its top ten account for about a quarter. Antigens of these TCRs are unknown. The sequences come from PBMCs, collected from a glioma patient whose treatment included an IDH1 peptide vaccine. Receptors originate from a man aged 30 to 39 with glioma. CDR3s include the opening cysteine and the closing phenylalanine or tryptophan. D genes are given only for firm matches. Expanded clones are given a class, and other clones once, few, many or no size at all.

cdr3_length d_call clone_size j_call v_call cdr3_nt cdr3_aa
18 - - TRBJ2-1 TRBV7-2 TGTGCCAGCAGCTTGGGGGCCCTCGGACTAGTTCCCCCCCATGAGCAGTTCTTC CASSLGALGLVPPHEQFF
14 - - TRBJ2-7 TRBV2 TGTGCCAGCAGTGAAGCCAGGCCCAGCAACGAGCAGTACTTC CASSEARPSNEQYF
13 - - TRBJ2-1 TRBV5-1 TGCGCCAGCAGCTTTCTACAGGGCCGTGAGCAGTTCTTC CASSFLQGREQFF
12 - - TRBJ1-2 TRBV7-2 TGTGCCAGCAGCCTCGACAGGCGCGGCTACACCTTC CASSLDRRGYTF
14 TRBD1 - TRBJ1-1 TRBV2 TGTGCCAGCAGTGTCGCAGGGGGCGGAACTGAAGCTTTCTTT CASSVAGGGTEAFF
14 - - TRBJ2-1 TRBV5-6 TGTGCCGGCGGTGGGCAGCTCGAGTACAATGAGCAGTTCTTC CAGGGQLEYNEQFF
17 - - TRBJ1-4 TRBV4-3 TGCGCCAGCAGCCAATCCAGGGCTCCGGGAGCTAATGAAAAACTGTTTTTT CASSQSRAPGANEKLFF
12 - - TRBJ2-2 TRBV7-9 TGTGCCAGCGCCTCCGATGCCGGGGAGCTGTTTTTT CASASDAGELFF
11 - - TRBJ1-2 TRBV7-8 TGTGCCAGCAGATCGGACGGCGCCGTCACCTTC CASRSDGAVTF
14 TRBD1 - TRBJ2-7 TRBV5-6 TGTGCCAGCAGCCGAACAGGGGGGATAGGCGAGCAGTACTTC CASSRTGGIGEQYF
16 TRBD1 - TRBJ1-5 TRBV19 TGTGCCAGTAGCAAGGACAGGGAGGATAGCAATCAGCCCCAGCATTTT CASSKDREDSNQPQHF
14 - - TRBJ2-7 TRBV4-1 TGCGCCAGCAGCCATCTCACAGGGCCCCACGAGCAGTACTTC CASSHLTGPHEQYF
14 - once TRBJ1-1 TRBV5-1 TGCGCCAGCAGCTCCGGGGAAGCGAGCACTGAAGCTTTCTTT CASSSGEASTEAFF
16 TRBD1 - TRBJ2-2 TRBV30 TGTGCCTGGAGTGTACGGGACAGGGGGGCCACCGGGGAGCTGTTTTTT CAWSVRDRGATGELFF
13 - - TRBJ1-3 TRBV7-9 TGTGCCAGCAGCTTACGTAGAGGAAACACCATATATTTT CASSLRRGNTIYF
14 - - TRBJ1-1 TRBV27 TGTGCCAGCAGGGGGGGGCTAATGAACACTGAAGCTTTCTTT CASRGGLMNTEAFF
15 TRBD1 - TRBJ2-7 TRBV18 TGTGCCAGCTCACCACCCGGGACAGGAGCCTACGAGCAGTACTTC CASSPPGTGAYEQYF
13 - - TRBJ2-5 TRBV27 TGTGCCAGCGGGATGTCAGGGTTGGAGACCCAGTACTTC CASGMSGLETQYF
15 TRBD2 - TRBJ2-5 TRBV30 TGTGCCTGGAGCCCCGGGACTAGCGACACTGAGACCCAGTACTTC CAWSPGTSDTETQYF
15 TRBD1 - TRBJ1-2 TRBV19 TGTGCCAGTAGTCCCCAGGACAGGGGGCCGTATGGCTACACCTTC CASSPQDRGPYGYTF
15 - - TRBJ2-3 TRBV27 TGTGCCAGCAGTCCTCGGGACCCCAGGGTAAATACGCAGTATTTT CASSPRDPRVNTQYF
14 - - TRBJ2-2 TRBV9 TGTGCCAGCAGCGTAGATCAGGGCCGAGGGGAGCTGTTTTTT CASSVDQGRGELFF
15 TRBD1 - TRBJ1-4 TRBV7-2 TGTGCCAGCAGCTTGGACAGGGGTCGAAATGAAAAACTGTTTTTT CASSLDRGRNEKLFF
14 - - TRBJ2-2 TRBV5-5 TGTGCCAGCAGCTTGAGAGGGGGGGCCGGGGAGCTGTTTTTT CASSLRGGAGELFF